The 10 T cell receptor beta chains below all came from one sample that was sequenced in a study of beta chain features in type 1 diabetes. Sequencing targeted expressed TCRB transcripts, as all isolated RNA had been reverse transcribed. Using immunoSEQ multiplex PCR, the repertoire was profiled, and TCRdb retains in-frame clones only, with some absent. The profile covers 200,000 to 250,000 clones, with around 10% appearing a single time and 0.03% to 0.04% taken by the ten largest. The sample was naive CD4+ T cells from blood. Receptor source: a young woman in good health.

The V gene is TRBV11-2, the J gene TRBJ2-2; D gene ambiguous. The CDR3 is 14 residues long. Trimming shortened V by 1 base and J by 9 bases, and 12 bases separated the two germline ends. The germline V gene has CDR1 SGHAT and CDR2 FQNNGV. CDR3 coding DNA: TGTGCCAGCAGCTTAGGCCGGGTTGCCCGGGAGCTGTTTTTT. Translating gives CASSLGRVARELFF.

This clone has a handful of counts. The chain is built from TRBV5-1 and TRBJ1-2; 8 nucleotides line up with TRBD1. The trim removed 4 bases at V and 3 bases at J, leaving 5 bases unmatched. Germline values: CDR1 SGHRS, CDR2 YFSETQ. The CDR3 is made up of 14 amino acids. The CDR3 nucleotides read TGCGCCAGCAGCCCCCTGGACAGGGACTATGGCTACACCTTC. Translation: CASSPLDRDYGYTF.

The rearrangement uses TRBV5-1 and TRBJ2-3; perhaps TRBD1 as D (6 bases). Germline values: CDR1 SGHRS, CDR2 YFSETQ. CDR3 length: 14 residues. The V and J ends lost 0 bases and 5 bases respectively, with 10 bases between them. This chain's CDR3 is CASSLGQDGDTQYF. CDR3 coding DNA: TGCGCCAGCAGCTTGGGACAGGACGGAGATACGCAGTATTTT.

This clone was counted only a few times. The genes are TRBV5-4 and TRBJ2-1; 7 positions agree with TRBD1. The germline CDR1 and CDR2 sequences are SGHNT and YYREEE (reference sequence). The ends lost 4 bases at V and 9 bases at J; junction bases unmatched: 10. The CDR3 length is 14 residues. The CDR3 bases are TGTGCCAGCAGCGCTCCGGGACAGATAACTGAGCAGTTCTTC. Translation: CASSAPGQITEQFF. Combining the CDR3 with reference TRBV5-4 and TRBJ2-1 gives the whole variable domain ETGVTQSPTHLIKTRGQQVTLRCSSQSGHNTVSWYQQALGQGPQFIFQYYREEENGRGNFPPRFSGLQFPNYSSELNVNALELDDSALYLCASSAPGQITEQFFGPGTRLTVL.

This chain joins TRBV7-2 and TRBJ2-7; 9 bases line up with TRBD1. In germline, CDR1 is SGHTA, CDR2 FQGNSA. Trimming removed 6 bases from V and 2 bases from J; junction bases left unmatched: 8. The CDR3 runs to 15 residues. For the CDR3, the DNA is TGTGCCAGCAGTTTCGGGACAGGGAGGACCTACGAGCAGTACTTC. It encodes CASSFGTGRTYEQYF.

The rearrangement joins TRBV7-2 to TRBJ2-7, with a weak D call TRBD1 (6 bases). CDR1 is SGHTA and CDR2 is FQGNSA in the germline V gene. CDR3 length equals 17 residues. V dropped 5 bases and J dropped 3 bases, with 23 bases sitting between them. The CDR3: CASSKSTVITGFYEQYF. The CDR3 DNA reads TGTGCCAGCAGCAAGTCAACCGTGATAACAGGGTTCTACGAGCAGTACTTC.

This chain connects TRBV5-4 to TRBJ1-1; 9 positions agree with TRBD1. The trim removed 6 bases at V and 5 bases at J, leaving 8 bases unmatched. The CDR3 loop spans 14 amino acids. Germline assignment: CDR1 SGHNT and CDR2 YYREEE (reference sequence). This CDR3 reads CASTSLQGATEAFF. CDR3 sequence (DNA): TGTGCCAGCACTTCGTTACAGGGGGCAACTGAAGCTTTCTTT.

This clone was counted a few times. The chain links TRBV6-1 to TRBJ2-1, with a weak D call TRBD1 (5 bases). The germline V gene encodes CDR1 MNHNS and CDR2 SASEGT. The ends were cut back, 6 bases at V and 8 bases at J, with 11 bases in the middle. The CDR3 is 12 residues long. The CDR3 is CASRTVGHEQFF. CDR3 nucleotides: TGTGCCAGCAGGACAGTCGGTCATGAGCAGTTCTTC.

The chain recombines TRBV9 with TRBJ2-5; 14 bases map to TRBD2. Looked up from germline, CDR1 is SGDLS and CDR2 is YYNGEE. This CDR3 has 16 amino acids. After removal of 1 base from V and 5 bases from J, the junction contained 4 bases not matched to a gene. The CDR3 is CASSVWTSGGPETQYF. CDR3 in DNA: TGTGCCAGCAGCGTATGGACTAGCGGGGGGCCGGAGACCCAGTACTTC.

This rearrangement joins TRBV19 to TRBJ2-1, with TRBD2 identical over 8 bases. CDR3 length: 14 amino acids. Germline V gene data show CDR1 as LNHDA and CDR2 as SQIVND (reference sequence). V was clipped by 5 bases and J by 7 bases; unmatched bases: 7. CDR3 protein: CASSSFGGDNEQFF. CDR3 in DNA: TGTGCCAGTAGTTCATTCGGGGGGGATAATGAGCAGTTCTTC.